This T cell receptor beta chain appears in the sequencing data of a study of blood T cell repertoires in COVID-19. Study summary: Some COVID-19 samples were acute and others convalescent; all came from the United States, Italy and Spain. Sources were T cells, B-cell-depleted T cells, or PBMCs; the material itself was cDNA or gDNA.

The CDR3 contains 11 residues. Germline V gene data show CDR1 as DFQATT and CDR2 as SNEGSKA (reference sequence). With V trimmed by 6 bases and J by 6 bases, 0 bases remained unmatched. As concerns this clone: Other nucleotide sequences in the sample specify the same CDR3.

Libraries were prepared by immunoSEQ multiplex PCR; TCRdb keeps only in-frame clonotypes and omits some of them. The sample has some 180,000 clones; approximately 79% are singletons. This clonotype was sampled from a man aged 45 to 65 who had recovered from COVID-19. Sequencing was performed on peripheral blood. This rearrangement joins TRBV20-1 to TRBJ2-7; 12 positions match TRBD2. The chain's CDR3 is CSALAGGEQYF. CDR3 DNA: TGCAGTGCACTAGCGGGAGGCGAGCAGTACTTC.